This T cell receptor (beta chain) was captured by sequencing in a study of blood T cell repertoires in COVID-19. For the study at large: The United States, Italy and Spain supplied acute and convalescent COVID-19 samples. The analysed material was cDNA or gDNA that came from T cells, B-cell-depleted T cells, or PBMCs.

Germline CDR1 is SGHDT and CDR2 is YYEEEE. This CDR3 region has 13 residues. The V and J ends lost 1 base and 1 base respectively, with 6 bases between them. In the original processing: Using reference gene primer amplification, nucleated cell counts were estimated. The repertoire was sequenced with immunoSEQ multiplex PCR; TCRdb's copy has only in-frame clones and lacks some. V, J and clone size were drawn from that table, and D and trimming were deduced from the DNA. The sample has around 130,000 clones; 84% are singletons. The origin of this receptor is a human donor in a cohort sampled during active COVID-19. This sequence joins TRBV5-6 and TRBJ2-7; no clear D. The specimen sequenced was peripheral blood. The CDR3 reads CASSLYTSYEQYF. The CDR3 coding sequence is TGTGCCAGCAGCTTGTACACGTCCTACGAGCAGTACTTC.